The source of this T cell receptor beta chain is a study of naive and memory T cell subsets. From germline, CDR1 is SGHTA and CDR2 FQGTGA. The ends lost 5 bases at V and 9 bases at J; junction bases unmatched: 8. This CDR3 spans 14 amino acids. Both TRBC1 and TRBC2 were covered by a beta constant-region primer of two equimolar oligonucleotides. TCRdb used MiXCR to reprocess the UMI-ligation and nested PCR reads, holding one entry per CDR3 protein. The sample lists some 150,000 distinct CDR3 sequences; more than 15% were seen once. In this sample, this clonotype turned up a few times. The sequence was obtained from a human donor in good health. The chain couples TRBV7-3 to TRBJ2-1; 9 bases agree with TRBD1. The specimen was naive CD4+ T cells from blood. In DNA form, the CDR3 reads TGTGCCAGCAGCCAAATGGACAGGGGTGGTGAGCAGTTCTTC. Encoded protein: CASSQMDRGGEQFF.